This T cell receptor beta chain derives from a study of T-cell reconstitution after alpha-beta-depleted transplantation in children. Overall study results and limits: T cells produced anew were the main source of T-cell counts and diversity one year after transplant. Reportedly, roughly two months post-transplant, alpha-beta T cells arose from several hundred expanded graft clones.

Molecular barcoding with unique molecular identifiers was used for the TCRbeta library. In TCRdb, the PCR reads were re-called with MiXCR into one record per CDR3 protein. This sample yields about 280,000 distinct CDR3 sequences, of which around a tenth are seen a single time; around 24% belongs to the top ten. The table lists this clonotype with many counts. Antigen: not known. J gave up 5 bases and V 5 bases, and 7 bases lay outside the gene matches. The CDR3 is made up of 15 amino acids. The receptor's source is a male patient between 2 and 10 years old who had a stem cell transplant for chronic granulomatous disease, so the T cells may come from the graft donor. The chain links TRBV12-3 or TRBV12-4 to TRBJ1-2; 11 nucleotides align to TRBD1. The source was peripheral blood, collected 180 days after TCRalphabeta/CD19-depleted stem cell transplant. Here the CDR3 reads CASSHGQGAEYGYTF. CDR3 nucleotide sequence: TGTGCCAGCAGTCATGGACAGGGGGCAGAATATGGCTACACCTTC.